This TCR beta chain was retrieved from a study of spatial heterogeneity in lung cancer. Study-wide background: Raw sequencing reads included, on average, more than eight appearances of each unique TCR and UMI combination.

This clonotype was detected many times. What it binds is unknown. CDR3 size: 16 residues. V was pared by 5 bases and J by 7 bases, with 13 bases of the junction left unmatched. The germline V gene encodes CDR1 MNHEY and CDR2 SMNVEV (reference sequence). As for time point: blood at routine non-recurrence follow-up after resection. Unsorted samples of tumor, nontumor lung or frozen PBMC had their whole RNA sequenced. Unique molecular identifiers, one per molecule, were present on every TCR cDNA molecule. Via MiXCR, TCRdb re-called the 5' RACE reads, giving one row per CDR3 protein. This sample has about 19,000 distinct CDR3 sequences, with 8% to 10% found just once. Study-wide points: Resection saw ubiquitous expanded tumor TCRs appear in blood more than follow-up did.

V and J are TRBV27 and TRBJ2-1; the match to TRBD2 covers 8 bases. The specimen was PBMCs, collected at follow-up. The sequence derives from a female donor with early-stage non-small cell lung cancer. The CDR3 sequence: CASSPWIAGSRNEQFF. The CDR3, as DNA: TGTGCCAGCAGTCCTTGGATAGCGGGGAGTAGGAATGAGCAGTTCTTC.